The rows below give T cell receptor beta chains drawn from one sample of a study of glioma-infiltrating T cells after dendritic cell vaccination. The protocol was immunoSEQ multiplex PCR, while the TCRdb copy is restricted to in-frame clones and leaves out a portion. The sample lists over 90,000 clones, about four fifths occurring once. The source material was blood, sampled before dendritic cell vaccination. The receptor source for this set is a human donor with glioblastoma. CDR3s leave out the opening cysteine and the closing phenylalanine or tryptophan. Fields, in order: CDR3 protein, V gene, J gene, clone size, D gene. A D gene is named only where the DNA matches it firmly. Only part of the rows carry a size: once, few, many, or a class if the clone is expanded.

CDR3: ASSPVRVGIAYGYT; V: TRBV4-3; J: TRBJ1-2; size: -; D: -
CDR3: ASSVEEGRDSPLH; V: TRBV9; J: TRBJ1-6; size: -; D: -
CDR3: ASSHRDTQY; V: TRBV7-9; J: TRBJ2-3; size: -; D: -
CDR3: ASSDRGGTGELF; V: TRBV6-5; J: TRBJ2-2; size: -; D: TRBD1
CDR3: ASSPTGRYEQY; V: TRBV10-1; J: TRBJ2-7; size: -; D: TRBD1
CDR3: ASSLGLDRDTHNSPLH; V: TRBV7-9; J: TRBJ1-6; size: -; D: -
CDR3: SVGGDSQF; V: TRBV29-1; J: TRBJ2-1; size: -; D: -
CDR3: ASSFQGTTGTQY; V: TRBV7-6; J: TRBJ2-5; size: -; D: -
CDR3: ASSKDRLNTEAF; V: TRBV6-5; J: TRBJ1-1; size: -; D: -
CDR3: AWSGDSNQPQH; V: TRBV30; J: TRBJ1-5; size: -; D: -
CDR3: SVPNRDRSPGYT; V: TRBV29-1; J: TRBJ1-2; size: -; D: TRBD1
CDR3: ASSDRGFSYEQY; V: TRBV6-6; J: TRBJ2-7; size: -; D: TRBD1
CDR3: ASRGTGWTDTQY; V: TRBV6-4; J: TRBJ2-3; size: -; D: TRBD1
CDR3: ASSLFATGVVVYEQY; V: TRBV13; J: TRBJ2-7; size: -; D: TRBD1
CDR3: ASSSQTSGGSNTGELF; V: TRBV4-2; J: TRBJ2-2; size: once; D: TRBD2
CDR3: ASSQDLNSNQPQH; V: TRBV4-2; J: TRBJ1-5; size: -; D: -
CDR3: ASSLAGTGPPGGLETQY; V: TRBV7-9; J: TRBJ2-5; size: -; D: TRBD1
CDR3: ASSTSSNYGYT; V: TRBV7-2; J: TRBJ1-2; size: -; D: -
CDR3: ASSDSRGINQPQH; V: TRBV2; J: TRBJ1-5; size: -; D: TRBD1
CDR3: ATSAPDLEATDTQY; V: TRBV15; J: TRBJ2-3; size: -; D: -
CDR3: ASSFVTEAF; V: TRBV11-2; J: TRBJ1-1; size: -; D: -
CDR3: ASSPEQIYEQY; V: TRBV18; J: TRBJ2-7; size: -; D: -
CDR3: ASTRLAGGLEQF; V: TRBV19; J: TRBJ2-1; size: -; D: TRBD2
CDR3: ASSSRTGNTIY; V: TRBV11-3; J: TRBJ1-3; size: once; D: TRBD1
CDR3: ASGLAREGIWTGELF; V: TRBV12-5; J: TRBJ2-2; size: -; D: TRBD2
CDR3: ASSQDKGYEQY; V: TRBV4-1; J: TRBJ2-7; size: -; D: -
CDR3: ASKGQGDPAYGYT; V: TRBV6-5; J: TRBJ1-2; size: -; D: TRBD1
CDR3: AISEYRGGQF; V: TRBV10-3; J: TRBJ2-1; size: -; D: -
CDR3: ASGLAFGTEGNYGYT; V: TRBV12-5; J: TRBJ1-2; size: -; D: TRBD1
CDR3: ASSRGLGTEAF; V: TRBV16; J: TRBJ1-1; size: -; D: -
CDR3: ASSLTSGTGELF; V: TRBV7-7; J: TRBJ2-2; size: -; D: TRBD2
CDR3: ASRDRRKAGKLF; V: TRBV6-5; J: TRBJ1-4; size: -; D: TRBD1
CDR3: ASRGTTGSGNTIY; V: TRBV6-1; J: TRBJ1-3; size: few; D: -
CDR3: ASSRDRVNEQY; V: TRBV5-1; J: TRBJ2-7; size: -; D: TRBD1
CDR3: ASSLETSTDTQY; V: TRBV5-1; J: TRBJ2-3; size: -; D: -
CDR3: ASSPSQGGLF; V: TRBV7-9; J: TRBJ1-4; size: -; D: -
CDR3: ASSLIRWGGITDTQY; V: TRBV11-2; J: TRBJ2-3; size: -; D: TRBD2
CDR3: AGSSRRTPSEQY; V: TRBV19; J: TRBJ2-7; size: once; D: -
CDR3: ASSRSRTPSSGNTIY; V: TRBV18; J: TRBJ1-3; size: -; D: -
CDR3: ASSSGGLETQY; V: TRBV5-8; J: TRBJ2-5; size: -; D: -
CDR3: ASSSKKRQGVDTQY; V: TRBV7-9; J: TRBJ2-3; size: -; D: TRBD1